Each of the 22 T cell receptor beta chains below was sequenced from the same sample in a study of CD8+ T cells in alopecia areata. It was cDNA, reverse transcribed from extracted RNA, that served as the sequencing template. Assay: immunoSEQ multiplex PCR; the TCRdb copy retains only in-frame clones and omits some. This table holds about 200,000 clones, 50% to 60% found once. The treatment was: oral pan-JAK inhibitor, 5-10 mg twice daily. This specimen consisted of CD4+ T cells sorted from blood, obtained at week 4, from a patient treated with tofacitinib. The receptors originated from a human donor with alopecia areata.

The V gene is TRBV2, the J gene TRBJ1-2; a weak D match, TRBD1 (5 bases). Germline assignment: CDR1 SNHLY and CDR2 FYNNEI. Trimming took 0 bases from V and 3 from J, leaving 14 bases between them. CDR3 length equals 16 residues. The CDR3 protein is CASSEALRGGYYGYTF. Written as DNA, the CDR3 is TGTGCCAGCAGTGAAGCGCTTCGCGGGGGATACTATGGCTACACCTTC. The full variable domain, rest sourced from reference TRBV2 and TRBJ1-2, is EPEVTQTPSHQVTQMGQEVILRCVPISNHLYFYWYRQILGQKVEFLVSFYNNEISEKSEIFDDQFSVERPDGSNFTLKIRSTKLEDSAMYFCASSEALRGGYYGYTFGSGTRLTVV.

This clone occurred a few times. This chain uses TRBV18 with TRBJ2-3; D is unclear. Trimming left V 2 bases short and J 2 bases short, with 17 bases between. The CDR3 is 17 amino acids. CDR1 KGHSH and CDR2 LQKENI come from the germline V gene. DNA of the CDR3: TGTGCCAGCTCACCATATACCAGTCCGAGGTCCACAGATACGCAGTATTTT. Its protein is CASSPYTSPRSTDTQYF.

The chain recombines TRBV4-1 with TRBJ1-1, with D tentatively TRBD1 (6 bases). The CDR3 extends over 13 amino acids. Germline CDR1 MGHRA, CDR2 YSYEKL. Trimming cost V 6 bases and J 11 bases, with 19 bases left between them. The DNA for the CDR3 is TGCGCCAGCAGTAAGGGGGTTGACAGCCGGGCTTTCTTT. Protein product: CASSKGVDSRAFF.

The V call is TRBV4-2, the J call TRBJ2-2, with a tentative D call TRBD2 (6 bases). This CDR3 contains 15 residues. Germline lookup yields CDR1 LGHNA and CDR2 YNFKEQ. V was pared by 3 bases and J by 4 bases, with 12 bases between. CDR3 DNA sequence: TGTGCCAGCAGCCACCCGGGACTGTTCACCGGGGAGCTGTTTTTT. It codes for CASSHPGLFTGELFF.

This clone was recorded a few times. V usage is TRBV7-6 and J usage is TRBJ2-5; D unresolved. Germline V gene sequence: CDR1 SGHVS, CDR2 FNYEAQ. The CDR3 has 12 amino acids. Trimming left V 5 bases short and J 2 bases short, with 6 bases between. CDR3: CASSNPQETQYF. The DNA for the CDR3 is TGTGCCAGCAGCAATCCACAAGAGACCCAGTACTTC.

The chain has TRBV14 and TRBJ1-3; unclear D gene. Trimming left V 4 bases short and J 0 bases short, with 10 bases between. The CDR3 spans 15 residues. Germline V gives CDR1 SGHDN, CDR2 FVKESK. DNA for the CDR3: TGTGCCAGCAGCCCTGGACGGATCTCTGGAAACACCATATATTTT. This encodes CASSPGRISGNTIYF. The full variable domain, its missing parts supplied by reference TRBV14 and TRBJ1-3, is EAGVTQFPSHSVIEKGQTVTLRCDPISGHDNLYWYRRVMGKEIKFLLHFVKESKQDESGMPNNRFLAERTGGTYSTLKVQPAELEDSGVYFCASSPGRISGNTIYFGEGSWLTVV.

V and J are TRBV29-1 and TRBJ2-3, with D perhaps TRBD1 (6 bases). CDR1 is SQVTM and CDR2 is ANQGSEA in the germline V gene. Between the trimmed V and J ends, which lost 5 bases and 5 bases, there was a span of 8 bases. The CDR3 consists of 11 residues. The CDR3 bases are TGCAGCGTTAGAGGGGGAGATACGCAGTATTTT. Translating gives CSVRGGDTQYF.

CDR3 protein: CAWRNPVQDREYTEAFF. CDR3 DNA: TGTGCCTGGAGGAACCCGGTTCAGGACAGAGAATACACTGAAGCTTTCTTT. This sequence joins TRBV30 and TRBJ1-1; D perhaps matches TRBD1 (6 bases). CDR1 and CDR2 (germline): GTSNPN, SVGIG (reference sequence). Deletions cut 3 bases from V and 3 bases from J, with 23 bases between. The CDR3 runs 17 residues.

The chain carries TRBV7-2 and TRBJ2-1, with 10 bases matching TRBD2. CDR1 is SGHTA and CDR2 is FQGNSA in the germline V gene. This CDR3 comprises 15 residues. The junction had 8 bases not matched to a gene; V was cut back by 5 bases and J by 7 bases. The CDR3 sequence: CASSPSLAGGNEQFF. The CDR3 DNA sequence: TGTGCCAGCAGCCCTTCGTTAGCGGGGGGTAATGAGCAGTTCTTC.

CDR3 nucleotides: TGCGCCAGCAGCTTGGCAGGGGGCGCGGACACCGGGGAGCTGTTTTTT. Residues: CASSLAGGADTGELFF. V gene TRBV5-1 combines with J gene TRBJ2-2; 8 nucleotides line up with TRBD1. The germline CDR1 and CDR2 sequences are SGHRS and YFSETQ. The CDR3 is 16 residues long. The V segment lost 0 bases and the J segment 3 bases; nucleotides outside the gene matches: 4.

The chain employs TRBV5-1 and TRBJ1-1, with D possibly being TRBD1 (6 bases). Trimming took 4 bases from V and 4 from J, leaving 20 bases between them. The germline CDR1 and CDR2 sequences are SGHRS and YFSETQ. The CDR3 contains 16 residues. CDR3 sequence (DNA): TGCGCCAGCAGCACCCAAGGGGGGGCAGTCGGCACTGAAGCTTTCTTT. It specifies CASSTQGGAVGTEAFF.

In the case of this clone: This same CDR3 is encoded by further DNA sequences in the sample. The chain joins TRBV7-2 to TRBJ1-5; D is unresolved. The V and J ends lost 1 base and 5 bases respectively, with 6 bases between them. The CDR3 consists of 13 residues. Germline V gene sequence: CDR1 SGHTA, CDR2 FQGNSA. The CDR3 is CASSLGPDQPQHF. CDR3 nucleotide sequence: TGTGCCAGCAGCTTAGGTCCCGATCAGCCCCAGCATTTT.

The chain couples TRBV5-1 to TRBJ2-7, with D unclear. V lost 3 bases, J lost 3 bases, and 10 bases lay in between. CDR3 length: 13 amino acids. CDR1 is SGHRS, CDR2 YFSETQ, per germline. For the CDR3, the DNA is TGCGCCAGCAGCTCCAGCATGGACTACGAGCAGTACTTC. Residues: CASSSSMDYEQYF.

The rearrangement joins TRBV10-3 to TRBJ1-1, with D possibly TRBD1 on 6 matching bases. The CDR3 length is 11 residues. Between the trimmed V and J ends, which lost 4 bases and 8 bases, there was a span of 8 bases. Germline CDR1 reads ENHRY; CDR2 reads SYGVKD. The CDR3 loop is CAISGGGEAFF. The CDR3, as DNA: TGTGCCATCAGTGGAGGGGGGGAAGCTTTCTTT.

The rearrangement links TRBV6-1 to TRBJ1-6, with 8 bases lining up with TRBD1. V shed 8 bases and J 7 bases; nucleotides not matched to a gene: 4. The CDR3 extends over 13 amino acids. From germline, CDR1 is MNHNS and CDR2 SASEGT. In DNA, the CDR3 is TGTGCCAGCTTAACAGGGGGAAATTCACCCCTCCACTTT. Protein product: CASLTGGNSPLHF.

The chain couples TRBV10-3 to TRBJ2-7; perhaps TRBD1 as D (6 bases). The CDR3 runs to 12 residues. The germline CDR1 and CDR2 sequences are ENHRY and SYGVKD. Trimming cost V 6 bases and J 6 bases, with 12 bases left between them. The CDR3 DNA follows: TGTGCCATCAGGGAGACAGGAGCCGAGCAGTACTTC. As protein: CAIRETGAEQYF.

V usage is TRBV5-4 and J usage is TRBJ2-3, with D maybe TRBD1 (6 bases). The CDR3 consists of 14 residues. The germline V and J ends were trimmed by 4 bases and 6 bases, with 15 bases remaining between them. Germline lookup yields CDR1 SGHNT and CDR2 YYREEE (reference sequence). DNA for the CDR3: TGTGCCAGCAGCCCCGGACAGTCTTGGGATACGCAGTATTTT. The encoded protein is CASSPGQSWDTQYF.

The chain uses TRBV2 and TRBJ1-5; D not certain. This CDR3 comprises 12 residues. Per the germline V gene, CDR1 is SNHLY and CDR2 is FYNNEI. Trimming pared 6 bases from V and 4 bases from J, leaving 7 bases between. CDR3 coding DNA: TGTGCCAGCAGGGGAAGGAATCAGCCCCAGCATTTT. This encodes CASRGRNQPQHF.

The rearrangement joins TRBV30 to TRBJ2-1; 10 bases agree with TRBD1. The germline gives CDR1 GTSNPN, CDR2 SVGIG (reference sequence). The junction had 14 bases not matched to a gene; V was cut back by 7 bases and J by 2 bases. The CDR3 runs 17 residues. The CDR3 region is CASQGQGRTGTYNEQFF. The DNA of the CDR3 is TGTGCCTCACAGGGACAGGGGAGGACAGGGACCTACAATGAGCAGTTCTTC.

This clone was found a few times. CDR3 DNA sequence: TGCAGCGCCGAAAGCGGGACAGGGGGCTTCGAGGCTTTCTTT. As protein: CSAESGTGGFEAFF. The chain recombines TRBV29-1 with TRBJ1-1, with TRBD1 matching over 12 bases. Germline V lookup: CDR1 SQVTM, CDR2 ANQGSEA. This CDR3 has 14 residues. With V trimmed by 7 bases and J by 11 bases, 14 bases remained unmatched.

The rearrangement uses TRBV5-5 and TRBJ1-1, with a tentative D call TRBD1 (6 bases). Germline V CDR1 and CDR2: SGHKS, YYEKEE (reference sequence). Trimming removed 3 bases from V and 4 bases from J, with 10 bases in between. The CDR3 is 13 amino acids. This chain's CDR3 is CASSWGAGTEAFF. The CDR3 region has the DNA TGTGCCAGCAGCTGGGGGGCGGGCACTGAAGCTTTCTTT.

CDR3 sequence (DNA): TGCAGCGCCGGGGTAGGGGCTGGGGCCAACGTCCTGACTTTC. Protein sequence: CSAGVGAGANVLTF. This chain uses TRBV29-1 with TRBJ2-6; TRBD1 or TRBD2 may be the D gene (5 bases each). Trimming took 7 bases from V and 2 from J, leaving 12 bases between them. The CDR3 sequence is 14 residues long. The V gene's germline CDR1 is SQVTM and CDR2 ANQGSEA.